This T cell receptor beta chain was identified during a study of PD-1 blockade in classical Hodgkin lymphoma. For the study at large: With a 2-week interval, patients received intravenous nivolumab at 3 mg/kg.

Trimming pared 4 bases from V and 4 bases from J, leaving 17 bases between. The CDR3 is made up of 15 amino acids. Germline CDR1 and CDR2: MDHEN and SYDVKM. The time point was: cycle 4 day 1 (C4D1), after more than five weeks of nivolumab. Each patient relapsed following autologous stem cell transplantation, and prior brentuximab vedotin exposure differed. On this clone itself: The antigen is not known.

Sequencing used immunoSEQ multiplex PCR; TCRdb keeps in-frame clones, though not all of them. The table includes roughly 56,000 clones, roughly nine tenths detected once. Study observations and caveats: A significant rise in TCR diversity by C4D1 was seen for CD4+ but not CD8+ cells.

This chain links TRBV28 with TRBJ2-7; D is unresolved. The source of this sequence is a human donor with classical Hodgkin lymphoma. This sample comprised peripheral blood mononuclear cells (PBMCs), obtained before the fourth cycle of nivolumab. The CDR3: CASSYGYTEKYEQYF. The CDR3, as DNA: TGTGCCAGCAGTTATGGCTACACGGAAAAATACGAGCAGTACTTC.